This T cell receptor beta chain was identified in a study of regulatory T cells in long-lasting Graves disease. Findings of the study overall: There were preferences for TRBV28, TRBJ1-2 and TRBJ2-5 in persistent disease.

HTBI primers from iRepertoire and Arm-PCR of CDR3 regions yielded the TCR beta libraries. Study processing details: The identification of 62 TRBV and 11 to 15 TRBJ segments was made across samples. One entry per CDR3 protein results from TCRdb running MiXCR on the multiplex PCR reads. These V and J calls derive from TCRdb rather than the authors' analysis. Counted here are 350,000 to 500,000 distinct CDR3 sequences, 16% occurring once; the ten biggest clones make up around a tenth. This clonotype came up many times. Its antigen is not identified. The time point here: newly diagnosed GD, antithyroid drugs for less than 3 months. PBMCs were the source of the RNA used for TCR sequencing. Those enrolled as patients came out of an endocrinology department in Xi'an, China. The J segment lost 5 bases and the V segment lost 0 bases, leaving 6 bases of the junction unmatched. Germline CDR1 is SGHDT and CDR2 is YYEEEE. The CDR3 contains 15 residues.

The same data also went into a second study, on T cells in Graves' hyperthyroidism and ophthalmopathy.

The sequences come from peripheral blood mononuclear cells (PBMCs), collected at new diagnosis, from a patient treated with antithyroid drugs. The sequence was collected from a woman younger than 45 with Graves disease. This chain uses TRBV5-6 with TRBJ2-5, with 8 bases matching TRBD2. Here the CDR3 reads CASSLETGGVETQYF. The CDR3 DNA reads as TGTGCCAGCAGCTTGGAGACGGGAGGGGTGGAGACCCAGTACTTC.